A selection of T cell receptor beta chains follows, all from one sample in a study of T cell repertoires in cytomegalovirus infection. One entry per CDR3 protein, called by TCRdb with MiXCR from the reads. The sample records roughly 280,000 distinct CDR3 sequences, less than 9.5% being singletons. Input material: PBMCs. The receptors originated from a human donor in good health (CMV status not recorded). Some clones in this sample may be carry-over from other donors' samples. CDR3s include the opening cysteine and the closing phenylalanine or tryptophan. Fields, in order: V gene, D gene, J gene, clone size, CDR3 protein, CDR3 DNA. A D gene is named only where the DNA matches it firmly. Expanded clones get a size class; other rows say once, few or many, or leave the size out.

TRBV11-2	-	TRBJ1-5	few	CASSRGLGNQPQHF	TGTGCCAGCAGCCGCGGTTTGGGCAATCAGCCCCAGCATTTT
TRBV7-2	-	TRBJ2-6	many	CASSQYRVRGANVLTF	TGTGCCAGCAGCCAATACAGGGTGAGGGGGGCCAACGTCCTGACTTTC
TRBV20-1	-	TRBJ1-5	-	CSARTIDTYSNQPQHF	TGCAGTGCTAGAACCATCGACACGTATAGCAATCAGCCCCAGCATTTT
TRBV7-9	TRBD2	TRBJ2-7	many	CASSSGGGGSYEQYF	TGTGCCAGCAGCTCGGGGGGAGGCGGCTCCTACGAGCAGTACTTC
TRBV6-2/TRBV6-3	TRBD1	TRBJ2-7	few	CASSRDRGVEQYF	TGTGCCAGCAGCCGGGACAGGGGCGTAGAGCAGTACTTC
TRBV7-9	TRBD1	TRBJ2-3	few	CASSPQPGQGPDTQYF	TGTGCCAGCAGCCCCCAACCGGGACAGGGCCCAGATACGCAGTATTTT
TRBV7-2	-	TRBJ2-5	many	CASSLGRKETQYF	TGTGCCAGCAGCTTAGGACGGAAAGAGACCCAGTACTTC
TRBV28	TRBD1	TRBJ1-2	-	CASSSAGTGTYGYTF	TGTGCCAGCAGTTCTGCCGGGACAGGGACCTATGGCTACACCTTC
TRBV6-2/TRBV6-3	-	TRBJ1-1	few	CASSYRPFEAFF	TGTGCCAGCAGTTACCGGCCCTTTGAAGCTTTCTTT
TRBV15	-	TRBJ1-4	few	CATSRFDPTLGEKLFF	TGTGCCACCAGCAGATTCGACCCAACCCTGGGTGAAAAACTGTTTTTT
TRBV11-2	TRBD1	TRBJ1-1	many	CASSLAATGGWRNTEAFF	TGTGCCAGCAGCTTAGCAGCGACAGGGGGCTGGAGGAACACTGAAGCTTTCTTT
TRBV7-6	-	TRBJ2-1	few	CASSLSPYNEQFF	TGTGCCAGCAGCTTATCGCCGTACAATGAGCAGTTCTTC
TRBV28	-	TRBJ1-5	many	CASRPWDIGQPQHF	TGTGCCAGCAGGCCATGGGATATCGGGCAGCCCCAGCATTTT
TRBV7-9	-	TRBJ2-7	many	CASSPSGTGEQYF	TGTGCCAGCAGCCCTTCAGGGACTGGCGAGCAGTACTTC
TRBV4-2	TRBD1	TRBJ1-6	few	CASSQDLGPGTGLNSPLHF	TGTGCCAGCAGCCAAGATCTGGGCCCCGGGACAGGGCTTAATTCACCCCTCCACTTT
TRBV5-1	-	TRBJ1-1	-	CASSLEALQNTEAFF	TGCGCCAGCAGCTTGGAGGCACTGCAGAACACTGAAGCTTTCTTT
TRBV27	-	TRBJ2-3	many	CASSPSIGPYTQYF	TGTGCCAGCAGTCCATCAATCGGACCTTATACGCAGTATTTT
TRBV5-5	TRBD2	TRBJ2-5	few	CASSWPSGIQETQYF	TGTGCCAGCAGCTGGCCTAGCGGGATCCAAGAGACCCAGTACTTC
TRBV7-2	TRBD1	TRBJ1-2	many	CASSSSGTANYGYTF	TGTGCCAGCAGCTCTTCCGGGACAGCAAACTATGGCTACACCTTC
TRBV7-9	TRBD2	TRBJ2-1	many	CASSLWSGRASNNEQFF	TGTGCCAGCAGCTTATGGAGCGGGAGGGCCTCGAACAATGAGCAGTTCTTC
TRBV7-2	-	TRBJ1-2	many	CASSRSVLSGYTF	TGTGCCAGCAGCCGGTCGGTCCTTTCTGGCTACACCTTC
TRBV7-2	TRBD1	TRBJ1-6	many	CASSPGDRGNSPLHF	TGTGCCAGCAGCCCGGGGGACAGGGGTAATTCACCCCTCCACTTT
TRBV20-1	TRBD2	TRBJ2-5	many	CSATSGGRETQYF	TGCAGTGCGACGAGCGGGGGCCGGGAGACCCAGTACTTC
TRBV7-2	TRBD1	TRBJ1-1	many	CASSPRTGRGTEAFF	TGTGCCAGCAGCCCCCGGACAGGGAGGGGCACTGAAGCTTTCTTT
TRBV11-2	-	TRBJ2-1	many	CASSPRLVHEQFF	TGTGCCAGCAGCCCCCGACTAGTCCATGAGCAGTTCTTC
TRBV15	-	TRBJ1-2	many	CATSRDVGRGRYGNYGYTF	TGTGCCACCAGCAGAGACGTGGGGCGGGGAAGGTACGGGAACTATGGCTACACCTTC
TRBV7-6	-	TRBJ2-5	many	CASSRSVGEQYF	TGTGCCAGCAGCCGATCCGTCGGAGAGCAGTACTTC
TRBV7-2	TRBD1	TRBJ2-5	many	CASSPRTGTVETQYF	TGTGCCAGCAGCCCCAGGACAGGGACGGTTGAGACCCAGTACTTC
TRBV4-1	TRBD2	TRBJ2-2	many	CASSRDSGGANTGELFF	TGCGCCAGCAGCCGAGATAGCGGGGGGGCGAACACCGGGGAGCTGTTTTTT
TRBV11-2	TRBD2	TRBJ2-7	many	CASSPTGTSGVSSYEQYF	TGTGCCAGCAGCCCGACCGGGACTAGCGGGGTTAGCTCCTACGAGCAGTACTTC
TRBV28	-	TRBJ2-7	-	CASSSAAGTLEEQYF	TGTGCCAGCAGTTCGGCGGCGGGAACCCTTGAGGAGCAGTACTTC
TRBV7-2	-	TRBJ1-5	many	CASSFKIGGDQPQHF	TGTGCCAGCAGCTTTAAGATTGGCGGGGATCAGCCCCAGCATTTT
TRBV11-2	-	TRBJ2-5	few	CASSLVKGEETQYF	TGTGCCAGCAGCTTGGTAAAGGGGGAAGAGACCCAGTACTTC
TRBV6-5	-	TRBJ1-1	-	CASSTAGLEAFF	TGTGCCAGCAGTACTGCAGGACTGGAAGCTTTCTTT
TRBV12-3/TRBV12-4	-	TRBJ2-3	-	CASRWTGTDTQYF	TGTGCCAGCAGATGGACAGGCACAGATACGCAGTATTTT
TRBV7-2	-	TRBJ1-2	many	CASSLSGVSVRGGYTF	TGTGCCAGCAGCTTATCGGGAGTATCTGTACGAGGTGGCTACACCTTC
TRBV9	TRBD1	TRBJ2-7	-	CASSVGGTGLSYEQYF	TGTGCCAGCAGCGTAGGAGGGACAGGGTTATCCTACGAGCAGTACTTC
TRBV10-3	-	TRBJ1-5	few	CAISEGQSSNQPQHF	TGTGCCATCAGTGAGGGACAGTCTAGCAATCAGCCCCAGCATTTT
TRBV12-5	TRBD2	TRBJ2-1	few	CASGRLAGGSSYNEQFF	TGTGCTAGTGGTCGACTAGCGGGGGGATCATCCTACAATGAGCAGTTCTTC
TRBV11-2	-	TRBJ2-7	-	CASSAPRFHEQYF	TGTGCCAGCAGCGCGCCCAGGTTCCACGAGCAGTACTTC
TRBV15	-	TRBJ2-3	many	CATGIDTQYF	TGTGCCACCGGGATAGATACGCAGTATTTT
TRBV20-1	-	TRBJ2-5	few	CSARDGSWKTQYF	TGCAGTGCTAGAGATGGAAGTTGGAAGACCCAGTACTTC
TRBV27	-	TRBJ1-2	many	CASRTGGTHYGYTF	TGTGCCAGCAGGACTGGAGGAACCCACTATGGCTACACCTTC
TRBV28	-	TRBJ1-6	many	CASSNIKQGDHF	TGTGCCAGCAGTAATATTAAACAAGGCGACCACTTT
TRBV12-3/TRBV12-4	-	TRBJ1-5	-	CASSLRAYQPQHF	TGTGCCAGCAGTTTAAGGGCTTATCAGCCCCAGCATTTT
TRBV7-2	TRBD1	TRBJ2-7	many	CASSFGTGPYEQYF	TGTGCCAGCAGCTTCGGGACAGGGCCGTACGAGCAGTACTTC
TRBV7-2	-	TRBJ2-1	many	CASSFGRGSYNEQFF	TGTGCCAGCAGCTTCGGACGGGGGAGCTACAATGAGCAGTTCTTC
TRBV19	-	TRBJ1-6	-	CASSRESYNSPLHF	TGTGCCAGTAGTAGGGAATCCTATAATTCACCCCTCCACTTT
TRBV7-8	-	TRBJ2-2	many	CASSLMSRRGSGGELFF	TGTGCCAGCAGCTTAATGTCCAGAAGGGGCTCGGGCGGGGAGCTGTTTTTT
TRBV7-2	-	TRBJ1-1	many	CASSFSGVNTEAFF	TGTGCCAGCAGCTTTTCGGGAGTGAACACTGAAGCTTTCTTT